This TCR beta chain came from a study of post-analysis software for immune sequencing data. Study observations and caveats: Roughly 5 TRBV segments were significantly more frequent in patients than in controls. TRBV5-6, TRBV5-1 and TRBV20-1 were among these segments.

V lost 5 bases and J lost 8; bases outside the gene matches: 13. The germline CDR1 and CDR2 sequences are DFQATT and SNEGSKA (reference sequence). The CDR3 sequence is 16 residues long. Turning to this clonotype: The antigen is undetermined.

The library was made from cDNA and included unique molecular identifiers. TCRdb recomputed calls from the PCR reads with MiXCR, one row per CDR3 protein. This table holds about 770,000 distinct CDR3 sequences, approximately 44% found once. The TCR comes from a girl aged 10-17 years with multiple sclerosis. The source material was blood. The V and J genes are TRBV20-1 and TRBJ2-1; 12 bases map to TRBD2. CDR3 in DNA: TGCAGTGCTTTAGCAACTAGCGGGAGGACTGGGCATGAGCAGTTCTTC. This translates into CSALATSGRTGHEQFF.